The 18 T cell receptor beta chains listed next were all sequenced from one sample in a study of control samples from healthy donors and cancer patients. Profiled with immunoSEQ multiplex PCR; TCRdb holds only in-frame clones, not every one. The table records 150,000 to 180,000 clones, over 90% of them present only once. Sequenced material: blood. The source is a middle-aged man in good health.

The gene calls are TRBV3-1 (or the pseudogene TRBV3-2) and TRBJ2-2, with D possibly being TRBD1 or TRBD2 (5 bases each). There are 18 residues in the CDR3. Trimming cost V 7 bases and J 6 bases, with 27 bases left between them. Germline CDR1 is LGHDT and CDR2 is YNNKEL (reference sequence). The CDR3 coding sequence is TGTGCCAGCATCCTAAGAGGGACCGGGACCATAAGGTCCGGGGAGCTGTTTTTT. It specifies CASILRGTGTIRSGELFF.

The CDR3 DNA reads TGTGCCAGTATTCCGGGACAGGGGAACTATGGCTACACCTTC. Protein product: CASIPGQGNYGYTF. This chain joins TRBV19 and TRBJ1-2, with TRBD1 matching over 10 bases. Germline assignment: CDR1 LNHDA and CDR2 SQIVND (reference sequence). Trimming removed 7 bases from V and 2 bases from J; junction bases left unmatched: 4. This CDR3 is 14 amino acids long.

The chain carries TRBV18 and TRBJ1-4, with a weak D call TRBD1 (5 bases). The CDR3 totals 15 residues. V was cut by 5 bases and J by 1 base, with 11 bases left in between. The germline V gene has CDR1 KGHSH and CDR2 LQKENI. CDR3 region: CASSSMRGTNEKLFF. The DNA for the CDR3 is TGTGCCAGCTCATCGATGAGGGGAACTAATGAAAAACTGTTTTTT. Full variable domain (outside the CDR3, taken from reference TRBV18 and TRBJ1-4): NAGVMQNPRHLVRRRGQEARLRCSPMKGHSHVYWYRQLPEEGLKFMVYLQKENIIDESGMPKERFSAEFPKEGPSILRIQQVVRGDSAAYFCASSSMRGTNEKLFFGSGTQLSVL.

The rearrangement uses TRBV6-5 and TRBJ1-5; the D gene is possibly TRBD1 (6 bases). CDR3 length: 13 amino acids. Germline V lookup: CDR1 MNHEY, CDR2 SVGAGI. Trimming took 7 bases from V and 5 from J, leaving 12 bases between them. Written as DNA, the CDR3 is TGTGCCAGCAAAGGGGGAGCGGATCAGCCCCAGCATTTT. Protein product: CASKGGADQPQHF.

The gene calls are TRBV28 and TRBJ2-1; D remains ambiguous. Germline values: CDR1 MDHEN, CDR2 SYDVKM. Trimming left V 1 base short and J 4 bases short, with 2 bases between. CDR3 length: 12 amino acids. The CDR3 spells CASSLLYNEQFF. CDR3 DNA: TGTGCCAGCAGTTTATTGTACAATGAGCAGTTCTTC. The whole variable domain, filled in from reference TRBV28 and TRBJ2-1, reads DVKVTQSSRYLVKRTGEKVFLECVQDMDHENMFWYRQDPGLGLRLIYFSYDVKMKEKGDIPEGYSVSREKKERFSLILESASTNQTSMYLCASSLLYNEQFFGPGTRLTVL.

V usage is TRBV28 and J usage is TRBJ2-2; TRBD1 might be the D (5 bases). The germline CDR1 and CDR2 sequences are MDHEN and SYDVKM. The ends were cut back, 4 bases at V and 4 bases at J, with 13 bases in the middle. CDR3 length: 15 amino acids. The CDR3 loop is CASSSGQGGTGELFF. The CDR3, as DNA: TGTGCCAGCAGTTCTGGCCAGGGTGGCACCGGGGAGCTGTTTTTT.

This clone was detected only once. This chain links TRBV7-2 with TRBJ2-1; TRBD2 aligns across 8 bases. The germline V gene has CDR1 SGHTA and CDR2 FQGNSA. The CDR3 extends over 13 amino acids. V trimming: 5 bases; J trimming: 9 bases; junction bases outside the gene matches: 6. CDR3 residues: CASSLSGKSEQFF. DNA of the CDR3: TGTGCCAGCAGCCTTAGCGGGAAAAGTGAGCAGTTCTTC.

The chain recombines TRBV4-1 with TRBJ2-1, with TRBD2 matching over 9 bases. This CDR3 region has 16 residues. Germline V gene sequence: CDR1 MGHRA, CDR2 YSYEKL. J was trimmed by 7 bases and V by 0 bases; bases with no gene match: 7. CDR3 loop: CASSQEVAGEWNEQFF. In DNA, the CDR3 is TGCGCCAGCAGCCAAGAAGTAGCGGGAGAATGGAATGAGCAGTTCTTC.

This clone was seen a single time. This CDR3 reads CASSRTSGNNEQFF. The CDR3 nucleotides read TGTGCCAGTAGTCGGACTAGCGGTAACAATGAGCAGTTCTTC. The chain recombines TRBV19 with TRBJ2-1, with 10 bases lining up with TRBD2. Trimming removed 5 bases from V and 5 bases from J; junction bases left unmatched: 3. This CDR3 is 14 amino acids long. Germline loops: CDR1 LNHDA, CDR2 SQIVND (reference sequence).

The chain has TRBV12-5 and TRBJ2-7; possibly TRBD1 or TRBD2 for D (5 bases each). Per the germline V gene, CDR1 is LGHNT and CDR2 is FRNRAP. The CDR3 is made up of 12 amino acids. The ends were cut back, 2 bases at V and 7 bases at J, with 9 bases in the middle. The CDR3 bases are TGTGCTAGTGGTTTGTCGGGGCGAGAGCAGTACTTC. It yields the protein CASGLSGREQYF.

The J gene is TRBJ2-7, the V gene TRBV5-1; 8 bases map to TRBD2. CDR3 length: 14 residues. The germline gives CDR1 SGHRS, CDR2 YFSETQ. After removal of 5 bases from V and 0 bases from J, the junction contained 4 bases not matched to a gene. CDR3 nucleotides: TGCGCCAGCAGTCGAGCGGGGGACTCCTACGAGCAGTACTTC. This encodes CASSRAGDSYEQYF.

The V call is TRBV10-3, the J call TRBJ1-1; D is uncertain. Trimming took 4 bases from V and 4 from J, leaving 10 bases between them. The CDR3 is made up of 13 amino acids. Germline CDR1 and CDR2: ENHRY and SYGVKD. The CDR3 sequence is CAISGGGVTEAFF. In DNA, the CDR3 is TGTGCCATCAGTGGAGGAGGAGTCACTGAAGCTTTCTTT.

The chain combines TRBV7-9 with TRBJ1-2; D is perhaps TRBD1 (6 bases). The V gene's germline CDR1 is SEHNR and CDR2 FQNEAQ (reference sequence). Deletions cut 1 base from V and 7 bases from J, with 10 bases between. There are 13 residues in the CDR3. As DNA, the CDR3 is TGTGCCAGCAGCTTAGAGGCAGGGGCTGGCTACACCTTC. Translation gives CASSLEAGAGYTF.

Here the CDR3 DNA reads TGTGCCAGCACCACAAGCGGGAGGGCCGTCGATGAGCAGTTCTTC. This encodes CASTTSGRAVDEQFF. This rearrangement joins TRBV28 to TRBJ2-1, with 10 positions matching TRBD2. Trimming removed 7 bases from V and 8 bases from J; junction bases left unmatched: 11. Germline V gives CDR1 MDHEN, CDR2 SYDVKM. The CDR3 length is 15 residues.

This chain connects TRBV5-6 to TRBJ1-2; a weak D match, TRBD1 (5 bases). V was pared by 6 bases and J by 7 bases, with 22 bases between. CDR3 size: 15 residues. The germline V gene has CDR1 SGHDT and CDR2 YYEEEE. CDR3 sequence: CASTWWGVSGSGYTF. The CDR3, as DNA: TGTGCCAGCACCTGGTGGGGCGTGTCAGGGTCTGGCTACACCTTC.

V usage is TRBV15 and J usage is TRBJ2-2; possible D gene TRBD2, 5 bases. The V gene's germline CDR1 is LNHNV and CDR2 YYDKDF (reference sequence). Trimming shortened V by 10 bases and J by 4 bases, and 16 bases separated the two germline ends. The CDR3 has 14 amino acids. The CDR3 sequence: CASRRQAGTGELFF. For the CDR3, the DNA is TGTGCCAGCCGGCGGCAGGCGGGCACCGGGGAGCTGTTTTTT.

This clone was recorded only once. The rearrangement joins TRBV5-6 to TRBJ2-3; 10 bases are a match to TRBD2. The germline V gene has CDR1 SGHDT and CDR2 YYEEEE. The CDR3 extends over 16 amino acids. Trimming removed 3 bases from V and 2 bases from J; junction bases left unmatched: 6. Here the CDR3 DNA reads TGTGCCAGCAGCTCTGAACTAGCGGGGTACACAGATACGCAGTATTTT. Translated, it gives CASSSELAGYTDTQYF.

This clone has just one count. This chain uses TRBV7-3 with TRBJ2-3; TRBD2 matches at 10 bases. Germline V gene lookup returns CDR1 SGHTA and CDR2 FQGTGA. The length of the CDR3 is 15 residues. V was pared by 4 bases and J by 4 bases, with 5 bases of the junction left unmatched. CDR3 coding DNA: TGTGCCAGCAGCTCAAGCGGGAGGGCCTCAGATACGCAGTATTTT. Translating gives CASSSSGRASDTQYF.